Listed below are T cell receptor beta chains from one sample, sequenced in a study of blood T cell repertoires in COVID-19. This table comes from immunoSEQ multiplex PCR, and its TCRdb copy is limited to in-frame clones, with some not included. In the table there are some 200,000 clones, approximately 84% of which are singletons. The sample was peripheral blood. The receptors stem from a man aged 80 or over with acute or convalescent COVID-19. CDR3s include the opening cysteine and the closing phenylalanine or tryptophan. The order of the fields is D gene, clone size, V gene, J gene, CDR3 protein, CDR3 DNA. D genes are given only for firm matches. Size values are once, few and many counts, or a class for expanded clones, and some rows have none.

D: -
size: -
V: TRBV27
J: TRBJ1-1
CDR3: CASSLVPGSRGLNTEAFF
DNA: TGTGCCAGCAGTTTAGTCCCGGGGTCGCGAGGCTTGAACACTGAAGCTTTCTTT

D: -
size: -
V: TRBV18
J: TRBJ1-2
CDR3: CASSPQSGKANYGYTF
DNA: TGTGCCAGCTCACCACAATCAGGGAAGGCTAACTATGGCTACACCTTC

D: -
size: -
V: TRBV19
J: TRBJ1-2
CDR3: CASSTRRRDFGGYTF
DNA: TGTGCCAGTAGTACCCGACGGAGGGACTTTGGGGGCTACACCTTC

D: TRBD1
size: -
V: TRBV27
J: TRBJ2-1
CDR3: CAGGQGEWSSYNEQFF
DNA: TGTGCCGGAGGACAGGGCGAATGGAGCTCCTACAATGAGCAGTTCTTC

D: -
size: -
V: TRBV24-1
J: TRBJ1-2
CDR3: CATSAWTDYGYTF
DNA: TGTGCCACCAGTGCATGGACAGATTATGGCTACACCTTC

D: TRBD2
size: -
V: TRBV6-5
J: TRBJ2-5
CDR3: CASSYGLAGAETQYF
DNA: TGTGCCAGCAGTTACGGGCTAGCGGGAGCCGAGACCCAGTACTTC

D: TRBD1
size: -
V: TRBV12-3/TRBV12-4
J: TRBJ1-2
CDR3: CATRQGNMYGYTF
DNA: TGTGCCACCCGACAGGGAAACATGTATGGCTACACCTTC

D: TRBD1
size: -
V: TRBV28
J: TRBJ2-1
CDR3: CASRFSQGRGQVEQFF
DNA: TGTGCCAGCAGATTCTCCCAGGGCAGGGGGCAGGTTGAGCAGTTCTTC

D: -
size: -
V: TRBV27
J: TRBJ1-2
CDR3: CASRTGLEGNGYTF
DNA: TGTGCCAGCAGGACCGGGCTGGAGGGGAATGGCTACACCTTC

D: TRBD2
size: -
V: TRBV13
J: TRBJ2-7
CDR3: CASSLSPAASGMYEQYF
DNA: TGTGCCAGCAGCTTATCGCCGGCCGCTAGCGGGATGTACGAGCAGTACTTC

D: -
size: -
V: TRBV23-1
J: TRBJ2-3
CDR3: CASSQSFSGRVGDTQYF
DNA: TGCGCCAGCAGTCAATCGTTTTCGGGAAGGGTAGGAGATACGCAGTATTTT

D: -
size: -
V: TRBV19
J: TRBJ1-3
CDR3: CASSGFSGNTIYF
DNA: TGTGCCAGTAGCGGGTTCTCTGGAAACACCATATATTTT

D: TRBD1
size: -
V: TRBV27
J: TRBJ1-3
CDR3: CASSPVGQLRNTIYF
DNA: TGTGCCAGCAGTCCGGTGGGACAGCTTCGAAACACCATATATTTT

D: TRBD2
size: -
V: TRBV30
J: TRBJ2-3
CDR3: CARRPPGLAGGDTQYF
DNA: TGTGCCCGCCGCCCACCGGGACTAGCGGGTGGAGATACGCAGTATTTT

D: -
size: once
V: TRBV5-1
J: TRBJ2-6
CDR3: CASSLYTGANVLTF
DNA: TGCGCCAGCAGCTTGTACACTGGGGCCAACGTCCTGACTTTC

D: TRBD1
size: -
V: TRBV14
J: TRBJ1-4
CDR3: CASSQNRGEKLFF
DNA: TGTGCCAGCAGCCAAAACAGGGGAGAAAAACTGTTTTTT

D: -
size: -
V: TRBV5-4
J: TRBJ1-2
CDR3: CASSLARQTRYTF
DNA: TGTGCCAGCAGCTTGGCCCGACAGACTCGCTACACCTTC

D: -
size: -
V: TRBV27
J: TRBJ1-4
CDR3: CASSLSGGRTEKLFF
DNA: TGTGCCAGCAGTTTATCTGGGGGGAGAACCGAAAAACTGTTTTTT

D: -
size: -
V: TRBV14
J: TRBJ1-4
CDR3: CASSRQLSNEKLFF
DNA: TGTGCCAGCAGCCGACAGCTTTCTAATGAAAAACTGTTTTTT

D: -
size: -
V: TRBV7-2
J: TRBJ2-3
CDR3: CASSPTSPGGTDTQYF
DNA: TGTGCCAGCAGCCCCACTTCCCCAGGGGGCACAGATACGCAGTATTTT

D: TRBD1
size: -
V: TRBV6-6
J: TRBJ1-2
CDR3: CASMATGGNYGYTF
DNA: TGTGCCAGCATGGCCACAGGGGGAAACTATGGCTACACCTTC

D: TRBD2
size: -
V: TRBV18
J: TRBJ2-5
CDR3: CASSPVAGDQETQYF
DNA: TGTGCCAGCTCACCGGTAGCGGGTGACCAAGAGACCCAGTACTTC

D: TRBD2
size: -
V: TRBV9
J: TRBJ2-1
CDR3: CASSDSSGPYNEQFF
DNA: TGTGCCAGCAGCGACTCTAGCGGACCCTACAATGAGCAGTTCTTC

D: -
size: -
V: TRBV5-4
J: TRBJ1-1
CDR3: CASHGLTEAFF
DNA: TGTGCCAGCCACGGACTCACTGAAGCTTTCTTT

D: -
size: -
V: TRBV23-1
J: TRBJ2-7
CDR3: CASSQWGRAEIPYEQYF
DNA: TGCGCCAGCAGTCAATGGGGGCGAGCGGAGATTCCCTACGAGCAGTACTTC

D: -
size: -
V: TRBV7-2
J: TRBJ2-1
CDR3: CASSSPGVAYSYNEQFF
DNA: TGTGCCAGCAGCTCCCCGGGGGTAGCGTACTCCTACAATGAGCAGTTCTTC

D: -
size: -
V: TRBV12-2
J: TRBJ1-1
CDR3: CASRSQGCITEAFF
DNA: TGTGCAAGTCGCTCGCAGGGGTGCATCACTGAAGCTTTCTTT

D: TRBD1
size: once
V: TRBV30
J: TRBJ1-4
CDR3: CAWSAGQGFEKLFF
DNA: TGTGCCTGGAGTGCCGGACAGGGGTTTGAAAAACTGTTTTTT

D: -
size: -
V: TRBV2
J: TRBJ2-7
CDR3: CASKSYRDYEQYF
DNA: TGTGCCAGCAAGTCTTACAGGGATTACGAGCAGTACTTC

D: TRBD2
size: -
V: TRBV15
J: TRBJ2-2
CDR3: CATSGGLAGEFGAGELFF
DNA: TGTGCCACCAGCGGAGGACTAGCGGGAGAATTCGGGGCCGGGGAGCTGTTTTTT

D: -
size: once
V: TRBV7-2
J: TRBJ2-7
CDR3: CASSLHLIGEQYF
DNA: TGTGCCAGCAGCTTACACTTAATCGGGGAGCAGTACTTC

D: -
size: -
V: TRBV5-1
J: TRBJ1-1
CDR3: CASSSQGNEAFF
DNA: TGCGCCAGCAGCTCACAGGGCAATGAAGCTTTCTTT

D: -
size: -
V: TRBV12-3/TRBV12-4
J: TRBJ1-4
CDR3: CASSGEGKEKLFF
DNA: TGTGCCAGCAGTGGGGAGGGGAAAGAAAAACTGTTTTTT

D: -
size: -
V: TRBV3-1/TRBV3-2
J: TRBJ2-3
CDR3: CASSRGFRGSTDTQYF
DNA: TGTGCCAGCAGCCGTGGATTTCGGGGGAGCACAGATACGCAGTATTTT

D: -
size: -
V: TRBV7-9
J: TRBJ2-6
CDR3: CASRVERTSPVLTF
DNA: TGTGCCAGCAGAGTAGAGAGGACATCCCCCGTCCTGACTTTC

D: -
size: -
V: TRBV12-3/TRBV12-4
J: TRBJ2-1
CDR3: CASSSAAEGQFF
DNA: TGTGCCAGCAGTTCGGCGGCGGAGGGCCAGTTCTTC

D: -
size: -
V: TRBV27
J: TRBJ1-1
CDR3: CASSLRPGHLNTEAFF
DNA: TGTGCCAGCAGTTTACGCCCGGGACACCTGAACACTGAAGCTTTCTTT

D: TRBD2
size: once
V: TRBV2
J: TRBJ2-1
CDR3: CASSLGLVSYNEQFF
DNA: TGTGCCAGCAGCCTGGGACTAGTCTCCTACAATGAGCAGTTCTTC

D: TRBD2
size: -
V: TRBV7-9
J: TRBJ2-3
CDR3: CASSSWTSGSAQYF
DNA: TGTGCCAGCAGCTCCTGGACTAGCGGGAGTGCGCAGTATTTT

D: -
size: -
V: TRBV24-1
J: TRBJ1-5
CDR3: CATSVSGLNQPQHF
DNA: TGTGCCACCAGTGTTTCAGGATTAAATCAGCCCCAGCATTTT

D: TRBD2
size: -
V: TRBV7-6
J: TRBJ2-1
CDR3: CASSPAGRGSYNEQFF
DNA: TGTGCCAGCAGCCCCGCCGGGAGGGGCTCCTACAATGAGCAGTTCTTC

D: TRBD2
size: -
V: TRBV24-1
J: TRBJ2-1
CDR3: CATSDSTSGRIHEQFF
DNA: TGTGCCACCAGTGATTCGACTAGCGGGAGAATACATGAGCAGTTCTTC

D: -
size: -
V: TRBV27
J: TRBJ1-1
CDR3: CASSKTANTEAFF
DNA: TGTGCCAGCTCCAAGACAGCGAACACTGAAGCTTTCTTT

D: -
size: -
V: TRBV24-1
J: TRBJ2-2
CDR3: CATSDSGAFTGELFF
DNA: TGTGCCACCAGTGACTCAGGTGCCTTCACCGGGGAGCTGTTTTTT

D: TRBD2
size: -
V: TRBV24-1
J: TRBJ2-5
CDR3: CATSDWGLAGETQYF
DNA: TGTGCCACCAGTGATTGGGGACTAGCGGGAGAGACCCAGTACTTC

D: -
size: -
V: TRBV7-9
J: TRBJ2-4
CDR3: CASSLNSLAKNIQYF
DNA: TGTGCCAGCAGCCTAAATTCCTTAGCCAAAAACATTCAGTACTTC

D: -
size: -
V: TRBV28
J: TRBJ1-3
CDR3: CASSLREPIPGNTIYF
DNA: TGTGCCAGCAGCCTGAGGGAGCCTATACCTGGAAACACCATATATTTT

D: TRBD1
size: -
V: TRBV30
J: TRBJ1-6
CDR3: CAWRYLRDRWSPLHF
DNA: TGTGCCTGGAGGTATCTCCGGGACAGGTGGTCACCCCTCCACTTT

D: -
size: -
V: TRBV19
J: TRBJ1-2
CDR3: CASNLQGRDYGYTF
DNA: TGTGCCAGTAATCTCCAGGGTCGGGACTATGGCTACACCTTC

D: TRBD1
size: -
V: TRBV5-4
J: TRBJ2-7
CDR3: CASSRQGIYEQYF
DNA: TGTGCCAGCTCCAGACAGGGGATTTACGAGCAGTACTTC

D: TRBD1
size: once
V: TRBV6-5
J: TRBJ1-6
CDR3: CASSPRDRGHSPLHF
DNA: TGTGCCAGCAGCCCCCGGGACAGGGGGCATTCACCCCTCCACTTT

D: -
size: few
V: TRBV28
J: TRBJ1-2
CDR3: CASSRMLRGYGYTF
DNA: TGTGCCAGCAGCCGGATGTTAAGGGGCTATGGCTACACCTTC

D: -
size: -
V: TRBV24-1
J: TRBJ2-2
CDR3: CATSDFRDTGELFF
DNA: TGTGCCACCAGTGATTTCAGGGATACCGGGGAGCTGTTTTTT

D: -
size: -
V: TRBV2
J: TRBJ1-5
CDR3: CASRGDSHQPQHF
DNA: TGTGCCAGCAGAGGAGACAGCCATCAGCCCCAGCATTTT

D: TRBD2
size: -
V: TRBV30
J: TRBJ2-1
CDR3: CAWSVGLAGGYNEQFF
DNA: TGTGCCTGGAGTGTTGGGCTAGCGGGAGGATACAATGAGCAGTTCTTC